Listed here is a single T cell receptor beta chain. Its antigen is unidentified. TCRdb keeps only in-frame clones here, not all; method: immunoSEQ multiplex PCR. Of some 130,000 clones in the sample, around 86% are singletons; the top ten hold just under 6.5%. The V gene lost 4 bases and the J gene lost 1 base, with 10 bases spanning the gap. There are 14 residues in the CDR3. Germline V gene data show CDR1 as LNHDA and CDR2 as SQIVND (reference sequence). These data belong to a study of T cell responses to AZD1222 COVID-19 vaccine. Study details: Second-dose schedules of about 4 or about 12 weeks were combined. Findings and caveats of the study: Just a handful of people given AZD1222 tested seropositive at baseline.

The genes are TRBV19 and TRBJ1-1, with D possibly TRBD1 on 6 matching bases. This clonotype was obtained from an adult in good health. The sequenced sample was peripheral blood, obtained on day 0 of AZD1222 vaccination. Here the CDR3 reads CASSTRDKNTEAFF. As DNA, the CDR3 is TGTGCCAGTAGTACCCGGGACAAGAACACTGAAGCTTTCTTT.